The 7 T cell receptor beta chains presented below share a single source sample, sequenced in a study of beta chain features in type 1 diabetes. The authors reverse transcribed all of the isolated RNA, so sequencing captured expressed TCRB transcripts. Profiled with immunoSEQ multiplex PCR; TCRdb holds only in-frame clones, not every one. The sample records about 360,000 clones, around 12% being singletons. The sequenced sample was naive CD4+ T cells from blood. The receptor source for this set is a man between 18 and 35 years old in good health.

The V and J genes are TRBV9 and TRBJ2-1; 8 nucleotides align to TRBD1. Germline loops: CDR1 SGDLS, CDR2 YYNGEE. CDR3 length: 14 amino acids. The J segment lost 8 bases and the V segment lost 4 bases, leaving 8 bases of the junction unmatched. The CDR3 bases are TGTGCCAGCAGCCCGCGACAGGGGAGAGATGAGCAGTTCTTC. Protein product: CASSPRQGRDEQFF.

The chain employs TRBV4-1 and TRBJ2-3; TRBD2 agrees at 13 bases. The V segment lost 4 bases and the J segment 3 bases; nucleotides outside the gene matches: 1. There are 15 residues in the CDR3. Germline loops: CDR1 MGHRA, CDR2 YSYEKL. Here the CDR3 reads CASSLTSGRTDTQYF. DNA for the CDR3: TGCGCCAGCAGCCTGACTAGCGGGAGGACAGATACGCAGTATTTT.

This clone was counted a few times. This rearrangement joins TRBV5-1 to TRBJ1-2, with a tentative D call TRBD1 (5 bases). This CDR3 has 12 residues. V shed 0 bases and J shed 7 bases, with 7 bases lying between them. The germline gives CDR1 SGHRS, CDR2 YFSETQ. CDR3 nucleotides: TGCGCCAGCAGCTTGGAGGGGTTTGGCTACACCTTC. It codes for CASSLEGFGYTF.

The chain recombines TRBV7-9 with TRBJ2-2; 8 positions agree with TRBD1. V gave up 10 bases and J gave up 1 base; unmatched junction bases: 8. Germline assignment: CDR1 SEHNR and CDR2 FQNEAQ (reference sequence). CDR3 length: 15 amino acids. CDR3 loop: CAIRTGTGNTGELFF. CDR3 bases: TGTGCCATTAGAACCGGGACAGGGAACACCGGGGAGCTGTTTTTT.

The chain carries TRBV7-8 and TRBJ1-4, with TRBD1 matching 8 bases. The germline gives CDR1 SGHVS, CDR2 FQNEAQ. The CDR3 spans 12 residues. V lost 5 bases to trimming and J lost 10 bases; unmatched junction nucleotides: 3. The CDR3 region is CASSTDRVKLFF. The CDR3 nucleotides are TGTGCCAGCAGCACGGACAGGGTAAAACTGTTTTTT.

This chain links TRBV9 with TRBJ2-7, with 9 nucleotides matching TRBD2. This CDR3 is 16 amino acids long. Unmatched junction bases numbered 8, after V lost 0 bases and J lost 4 bases. Germline V gene data show CDR1 as SGDLS and CDR2 as YYNGEE. The CDR3 DNA reads as TGTGCCAGCAGCGTAGGATGGACTAGCGCGAATTACGAGCAGTACTTC. Amino acids: CASSVGWTSANYEQYF.

This CDR3 reads CAWARLAGGFGEQFF. The CDR3 DNA sequence: TGTGCCTGGGCAAGACTAGCGGGGGGGTTTGGTGAGCAGTTCTTC. The chain has TRBV30 and TRBJ2-1; TRBD2 aligns across 14 bases. The V and J ends lost 5 bases and 9 bases, in that order; junction bases with no gene match: 9. Germline V lookup: CDR1 GTSNPN, CDR2 SVGIG (reference sequence). This CDR3 is built from 15 residues.